The 25 T cell receptor beta chains in this list originate from one sample, sequenced in a study of vaccination and CD4 T cells after COVID-19. Cultured CD4+ T cell DNA underwent sequencing with the Oncomine TCR Beta short-read assay. TCRdb re-called the PCR reads with MiXCR, one entry per CDR3 protein. Of approximately 9,800 distinct CDR3 sequences in the sample, 30% to 35% were seen once. What these receptors recognize is not known. Treatment described: roughly 10-day PBMC culture with coronavirus spike peptide pools or control peptides (ViraFEST assay). Gathered ahead of the COVID-19 pandemic (2011-2018) were the CD4+ T cells of the unexposed donor. Sequences were obtained from CD4+ T cells from blood, cultured in vitro. Every receptor here comes from a human donor in good health.

In its sample, this clonotype was seen a few times. CDR3 nucleotides: TGTGCCAGCATCTACGGTCAGAACACTGAAGCTTTCTTT. Its protein product is CASIYGQNTEAFF. V usage is TRBV6-2 or TRBV6-3 and J usage is TRBJ1-1; D is ambiguous. The length of the CDR3 is 13 residues. Trimming left V 7 bases short and J 1 base short, with 10 bases between. The germline V gene encodes CDR1 MNHEY and CDR2 SVGEGT.

This clonotype was counted a few times. V usage is TRBV6-1 and J usage is TRBJ1-6; D is unclear. V gave up 2 bases and J gave up 12 bases, with 20 bases separating them. Germline V gene lookup returns CDR1 MNHNS and CDR2 SASEGT. The CDR3 runs 16 residues. The CDR3 DNA follows: TGTGCCAGCAGTGAACCCAAAGCCCCCTTCTCATTACCCCTCCACTTT. Translated: CASSEPKAPFSLPLHF.

The chain carries TRBV19 and TRBJ1-5, with TRBD1 matching over 9 bases. With V trimmed by 2 bases and J by 5 bases, 4 bases remained unmatched. The CDR3 is 15 amino acids. The V gene's germline CDR1 is LNHDA and CDR2 SQIVND (reference sequence). The CDR3 DNA reads TGTGCCAGTAGTATACAACAGGGGGCCGATCAGCCCCAGCATTTT. This codes for CASSIQQGADQPQHF. Using reference TRBV19 and TRBJ1-5 for the parts outside the CDR3, the full variable domain is DGGITQSPKYLFRKEGQNVTLSCEQNLNHDAMYWYRQDPGQGLRLIYYSQIVNDFQKGDIAEGYSVSREKKESFPLTVTSAQKNPTAFYLCASSIQQGADQPQHFGDGTRLSIL.

This sequence joins TRBV21-1 and TRBJ1-5; the table's D gene call, TRBD1, was not cross checked with the DNA. TRBV21-1 is marked as a pseudogene. The CDR3 is 17 residues long. For the CDR3, the DNA is TGTGCCAGCAGCCTCGAGGCGGACAGGGGGCGCCATCAGCCCCAGCATTTT. Protein: CASSLEADRGRHQPQHF.

This clonotype is a singleton in its sample. The rearrangement links TRBV12-3 or TRBV12-4 to TRBJ2-7; no firm D call. The CDR3 length is 13 residues. V lost 6 bases and J lost 8, with 17 bases in between. DNA for the CDR3: TGTGCCAGCAGCCCCAGCAGAAATGGCCAGCAGTACTTC. As protein: CASSPSRNGQQYF.

This CDR3 reads CASSSKLAGRETQYF. CDR3 coding DNA: TGTGCCAGCAGCTCTAAACTAGCGGGGAGGGAGACCCAGTACTTC. The rearrangement joins TRBV7-6 to TRBJ2-5; 10 bases are shared with TRBD2. The J segment lost 5 bases and the V segment lost 4 bases, leaving 7 bases of the junction unmatched. Germline loops: CDR1 SGHVS, CDR2 FNYEAQ. CDR3 length: 15 amino acids.

V is TRBV14 and J is TRBJ2-3; D might be TRBD2 (5 bases). The CDR3 is 16 residues long. CDR1 SGHDN and CDR2 FVKESK come from the germline V gene. V lost 2 bases to trimming and J lost 4 bases, with 16 bases between them. CDR3 nucleotides: TGTGCCAGCAGCCAAAGGAGGCACCCTACGTCAGATACGCAGTATTTT. Translating it yields CASSQRRHPTSDTQYF.

V is TRBV7-3 and J is TRBJ1-2; D is uncertain. Trimming removed 4 bases at V and 7 bases at J, with 13 bases between. This CDR3 spans 13 amino acids. Germline assignment: CDR1 SGHTA and CDR2 FQGTGA. CDR3: CASSSISWRGYTF. The CDR3 region has the DNA TGTGCCAGCAGCTCTATTTCCTGGCGTGGCTACACCTTC.

This clonotype occurred a few times. The chain joins TRBV5-4 to TRBJ1-2, with D unclear. V lost 0 bases and J lost 0, with 6 bases in between. This CDR3 comprises 14 residues. Germline lookup yields CDR1 SGHNT and CDR2 YYREEE (reference sequence). The chain's CDR3 is CASSLGGTNYGYTF. In DNA, the CDR3 is TGTGCCAGCAGCTTGGGTGGGACTAACTATGGCTACACCTTC.

This clonotype occurred a few times. V is TRBV6-2 or TRBV6-3 and J is TRBJ1-1; the D gene is possibly TRBD1 (6 bases). This CDR3 spans 11 amino acids. V gave up 5 bases and J gave up 11 bases, with 12 bases separating them. Germline lookup yields CDR1 MNHEY and CDR2 SVGEGT. In DNA, the CDR3 is TGTGCCAGCAGTGTACAGGGACGTGCTTTCTTT. As protein: CASSVQGRAFF.

This clonotype was counted only a few times. The rearrangement uses TRBV7-9 and TRBJ2-7; TRBD1 matches 7 bases. Germline V gives CDR1 SEHNR, CDR2 FQNEAQ (reference sequence). After removal of 1 base from V and 3 bases from J, the junction contained 3 bases not matched to a gene. This CDR3 comprises 14 residues. The CDR3 region has the DNA TGTGCCAGCAGCTTAGGGGACAGTTACTACGAGCAGTACTTC. This translates into CASSLGDSYYEQYF.

The V and J genes are TRBV7-8 and TRBJ2-7; D gene ambiguous. V was trimmed by 2 bases and J by 2 bases, leaving 10 bases between them. CDR1 is SGHVS and CDR2 is FQNEAQ in the germline V gene. This CDR3 spans 14 amino acids. The CDR3 loop is CASSLTEGPYEQYF. The CDR3 nucleotides are TGTGCCAGCAGCTTAACGGAAGGACCCTACGAGCAGTACTTC.

V gene TRBV5-1 combines with J gene TRBJ1-4; D may be TRBD1 (5 bases). The germline V gene has CDR1 SGHRS and CDR2 YFSETQ. The CDR3 length is 15 residues. Trimming cost V 0 bases and J 6 bases, with 12 bases left between them. In nucleotides, the CDR3 is TGCGCCAGCAGCTTGGGGGACGGGGCCTATGAAAAACTGTTTTTT. This codes for CASSLGDGAYEKLFF.

This clonotype was found a few times. CDR3 DNA sequence: TGCAGCGTTGAAGATAGGACAGGGGGCTGGTACGAGCAGTACTTC. Translation: CSVEDRTGGWYEQYF. The V gene is TRBV29-1, the J gene TRBJ2-7; 11 bases map to TRBD1. Germline assignment: CDR1 SQVTM and CDR2 ANQGSEA. The CDR3 has 15 amino acids. With 0 bases clipped from V and 4 bases from J, the junction kept 5 bases outside the gene matches.

Of note for this clonotype: At one boundary the junction diverges from the germline segment, which might be a read error. This rearrangement joins TRBV7-7 to TRBJ2-5; D is uncertain. This CDR3 comprises 15 residues. Germline V lookup: CDR1 SSHAT, CDR2 FNYEAQ (reference sequence). CDR3 DNA sequence: TGTGCTAGCAGCTTAGGCGGTTCGGCCTCGGAGACCCAGTACTTC. Translation: CASSLGGSASETQYF.

This rearrangement joins TRBV20-1 to TRBJ1-1, with a weak D call TRBD1 (5 bases). The germline CDR1 and CDR2 sequences are DFQATT and SNEGSKA (reference sequence). The CDR3 extends over 13 amino acids. CDR3 DNA: TGCAGCGCAAAGGGACCGCTAAACACTGAAGCTTTCTTT. It yields the protein CSAKGPLNTEAFF.

The chain carries TRBV5-1 and TRBJ2-7; 8 nucleotides agree with TRBD1. Germline V gene sequence: CDR1 SGHRS, CDR2 YFSETQ. With V trimmed by 1 base and J by 4 bases, 4 bases remained unmatched. The CDR3 sequence is 14 residues long. The CDR3 protein is CASSLLGQAYEQYF. The CDR3 DNA sequence: TGCGCCAGCAGCTTGCTGGGACAGGCTTACGAGCAGTACTTC.

CDR3 DNA: TGTGCCAGCAGCTCCGACTCGGATACGCAGTATTTT. Translating it yields CASSSDSDTQYF. The chain couples TRBV7-3 to TRBJ2-3; D is unresolved. Per the germline V gene, CDR1 is SGHTA and CDR2 is FQGTGA. The V and J ends lost 4 bases and 6 bases respectively, with 8 bases between them. CDR3 length equals 12 residues.

This chain uses TRBV18 with TRBJ1-1; 11 bases match TRBD1. The ends lost 1 base at V and 3 bases at J; junction bases unmatched: 4. The CDR3 is 16 amino acids. Germline loops: CDR1 KGHSH, CDR2 LQKENI. In nucleotides, the CDR3 is TGTGCCAGCTCACCACGGACAGGGGGCGAGGACACTGAAGCTTTCTTT. Amino acids: CASSPRTGGEDTEAFF.

This chain connects TRBV20-1 to TRBJ2-1; tentative D call: TRBD1 (6 bases). Germline-derived CDR1 and CDR2 are DFQATT and SNEGSKA (reference sequence). V was pared by 6 bases and J by 1 base, with 19 bases between. This CDR3 is built from 16 residues. The CDR3 reads CSAKLTGSVSYNEQFF. The CDR3 DNA sequence: TGCAGTGCGAAGCTTACAGGGTCGGTTTCCTACAATGAGCAGTTCTTC.

This clonotype has a handful of counts. The V call is TRBV3-1, the J call TRBJ1-1, with unresolved D. V shed 5 bases and J shed 1 base, with 5 bases lying between them. Germline values: CDR1 LGHDT, CDR2 YNNKEL (reference sequence). The length of the CDR3 is 12 residues. In DNA, the CDR3 is TGTGCCAGCAGCTACAAGAACACTGAAGCTTTCTTT. Amino acid sequence: CASSYKNTEAFF.

The table lists this clonotype with a count of one. The chain combines TRBV7-2 with TRBJ1-1; 7 positions agree with TRBD1. The CDR3 has 14 amino acids. Germline V CDR1 and CDR2: SGHTA, FQGNSA. The junction had 5 bases not matched to a gene; V was cut back by 5 bases and J by 2 bases. The DNA of the CDR3 is TGTGCCAGCAGCGCTCGACAGGGAAACACTGAAGCTTTCTTT. Its protein product is CASSARQGNTEAFF.

This clonotype occurred a few times. V gene TRBV20-1 combines with J gene TRBJ1-2; no firm D call. There are 15 residues in the CDR3. V shed 0 bases and J shed 1 base, with 12 bases lying between them. Germline V CDR1 and CDR2: DFQATT, SNEGSKA (reference sequence). The CDR3 spells CSAREPLDLNYGYTF. The DNA of the CDR3 is TGCAGTGCTAGAGAGCCGCTTGACCTTAACTATGGCTACACCTTC.

This clonotype was counted a single time. The genes are TRBV5-1 and TRBJ2-3; 7 nucleotides match TRBD2. Germline CDR1 and CDR2: SGHRS and YFSETQ. V lost 3 bases to trimming and J lost 0 bases; unmatched junction nucleotides: 1. The CDR3 totals 14 residues. The CDR3 nucleotides are TGCGCCAGCAGCTCGGGACTAAGCACAGATACGCAGTATTTT. The encoded protein is CASSSGLSTDTQYF.

This clonotype was seen a handful of times. J is TRBJ1-6 and V is TRBV19, with a weak D call TRBD1 (6 bases). The V gene's germline CDR1 is LNHDA and CDR2 SQIVND (reference sequence). The V and J ends lost 5 bases and 6 bases respectively, with 14 bases between them. The CDR3 is made up of 15 amino acids. This CDR3 is CASSDRLRGNSPLHF. CDR3 nucleotides: TGTGCCAGTAGTGACAGGTTGAGGGGTAATTCACCCCTCCACTTT.